This passage covers 9 T cell receptor beta chains from one sample sequenced in a study of cytomegalovirus exposure and HLA in healthy donors. Primers: 60 Vbeta forward and 13 Jbeta reverse. Some clones are missing from TCRdb's copy, which holds only in-frame ones; the method was immunoSEQ multiplex PCR. The top ten clones hold 1.7% of a sample with 200,000 to 250,000 clones, roughly 84% of them seen once. The source material was PBMCs. The receptors shown here come from a man aged 50-59 years in good health and CMV-seronegative.

The V call is TRBV5-1, the J call TRBJ2-1; 8 nucleotides line up with TRBD1. The CDR3 loop spans 13 amino acids. V dropped 4 bases and J dropped 6; count of bases not matched to a gene: 3. CDR1 is SGHRS and CDR2 is YFSETQ in the germline V gene. The CDR3 region has the DNA TGCGCCAGCAGCCCCGGACAGGGCAATGAGCAGTTCTTC. Translation gives CASSPGQGNEQFF.

The chain recombines TRBV29-1 with TRBJ1-1, with TRBD1 as a possible D gene (5 bases). The V and J ends lost 6 bases and 1 base respectively, with 12 bases between them. Germline CDR1 and CDR2: SQVTM and ANQGSEA. The CDR3 has 13 residues. The CDR3, as DNA: TGCAGCGTGCAGGGTTTCAGGAACACTGAAGCTTTCTTT. This gives the protein CSVQGFRNTEAFF.

CDR3 residues: CAWSTPGGQGEQYF. The CDR3 nucleotides are TGTGCCTGGAGTACTCCGGGAGGGCAAGGGGAGCAGTACTTC. The gene calls are TRBV30 and TRBJ2-7; 8 bases match TRBD2. V lost 2 bases to trimming and J lost 7 bases; unmatched junction nucleotides: 10. CDR1 is GTSNPN and CDR2 is SVGIG in the germline V gene (reference sequence). The CDR3 contains 14 residues.

This sequence joins TRBV11-2 and TRBJ2-2; D is possibly TRBD2 (6 bases). This CDR3 contains 16 residues. V was trimmed by 1 base and J by 1 base, leaving 10 bases between them. CDR1 is SGHAT, CDR2 FQNNGV, per germline. The CDR3 loop reads CASSLVSGRNTGELFF. The CDR3 DNA follows: TGTGCCAGCAGCTTAGTGTCCGGGAGGAACACCGGGGAGCTGTTTTTT.

The V gene is TRBV15, the J gene TRBJ1-1, with D unclear. Trimming cost V 3 bases and J 0 bases, with 8 bases left between them. CDR1 LNHNV and CDR2 YYDKDF come from the germline V gene (reference sequence). The CDR3 loop spans 14 amino acids. CDR3 residues: CATSREILNTEAFF. The CDR3 DNA follows: TGTGCCACCAGCAGGGAGATACTGAACACTGAAGCTTTCTTT.

The chain links TRBV4-1 to TRBJ2-3; 10 bases map to TRBD2. V was pared by 0 bases and J by 3 bases, with 9 bases of the junction left unmatched. The CDR3 spans 18 residues. The germline CDR1 and CDR2 sequences are MGHRA and YSYEKL. The CDR3 region has the DNA TGCGCCAGCAGCCAAGATCCAGCGGGAGGGTATGCTACAGATACGCAGTATTTT. It codes for CASSQDPAGGYATDTQYF.

This chain joins TRBV11-2 and TRBJ2-5; tentative D call: TRBD2 (5 bases). The CDR3 runs 13 residues. The V and J ends lost 4 bases and 5 bases respectively, with 11 bases between them. Per the germline V gene, CDR1 is SGHAT and CDR2 is FQNNGV. The CDR3 spells CASSWRVMETQYF. CDR3 DNA sequence: TGTGCCAGCAGCTGGCGGGTTATGGAGACCCAGTACTTC.

J is TRBJ2-7 and V is TRBV15; TRBD2 matches 13 bases. V dropped 4 bases and J dropped 5; count of bases not matched to a gene: 5. The length of the CDR3 is 15 residues. The germline V gene encodes CDR1 LNHNV and CDR2 YYDKDF (reference sequence). Here the CDR3 reads CATSNGLAGVNEQYF. The CDR3 DNA follows: TGTGCCACCAGCAATGGACTAGCGGGAGTTAACGAGCAGTACTTC.

The chain links TRBV7-9 to TRBJ1-2; TRBD1 matches at 7 bases. The ends lost 1 base at V and 0 bases at J; junction bases unmatched: 5. Germline V gives CDR1 SEHNR, CDR2 FQNEAQ (reference sequence). This CDR3 has 16 amino acids. The CDR3 DNA reads TGTGCCAGCAGCTTAGGGACAGGAAAAGCTAACTATGGCTACACCTTC. Its translation: CASSLGTGKANYGYTF.